Listed below are T cell receptor beta chains from one sample, sequenced in a study of Ad26.COV2.S vaccination and SARS-CoV-2 variants. Clones were sequenced by immunoSEQ multiplex PCR, and TCRdb holds only the in-frame ones, with some missing. The sample consists of approximately 480,000 clones, 70% to 90% of them appearing once. The sequencing used peripheral blood, collected in a trial of Ad26.COV2.S vaccine versus placebo. These TCRs come from a person between 18 and 59 years old who received the Ad26.COV2.S COVID-19 vaccine or a placebo. The CDR3 runs from the conserved cysteine through the conserved F or W. A D gene is named only where the DNA matches it firmly. Clone size is stated in some rows and not others, as once, few, many or a class when expanded.

>TRBV6-5|NA|NA|TRBJ2-1
CASTPMGWSYNEQFF
TGTGCCAGCACCCCAATGGGATGGTCCTACAATGAGCAGTTCTTC
>TRBV6-6|NA|NA|TRBJ1-1
CASSREAGMDTEAFF
TGTGCCAGCAGTCGCGAAGCAGGGATGGACACTGAAGCTTTCTTT
>TRBV5-4|NA|TRBD1|TRBJ1-2
CASSTPGQGATF
TGTGCCAGCAGCACACCGGGACAGGGGGCCACCTTC
>TRBV30|NA|NA|TRBJ2-2
CAWSVSATGELFF
TGTGCCTGGAGTGTAAGTGCCACCGGGGAGCTGTTTTTT
>TRBV7-2|NA|NA|TRBJ1-6
CASSSLGSPLHF
TGTGCCAGCAGCTCCCTAGGATCACCCCTCCACTTT
>TRBV10-3|NA|NA|TRBJ1-3
CAITPGLGPNTIYF
TGTGCCATCACCCCTGGACTGGGCCCAAACACCATATATTTT
>TRBV7-2|NA|TRBD1|TRBJ1-6
CASSSGRDSYNSPLHF
TGTGCCAGCAGCTCGGGCCGGGACAGTTACAATTCACCCCTCCACTTT
>TRBV28|NA|TRBD2|TRBJ2-1
CASSFSSGSNEQFF
TGTGCCAGCAGTTTCTCTAGCGGGAGCAATGAGCAGTTCTTC
>TRBV30|NA|NA|TRBJ2-7
CAWTPMGQSLKYEQYF
TGTGCCTGGACCCCCATGGGGCAGTCGCTTAAGTACGAGCAGTACTTC
>TRBV7-9|NA|NA|TRBJ2-3
CASSLFGTDTQYF
TGTGCCAGCAGCTTATTCGGCACAGATACGCAGTATTTT
>TRBV6-2/TRBV6-3|few|TRBD2|TRBJ2-5
CASSWGGTTQETQYF
TGTGCCAGCAGTTGGGGGGGAACGACTCAAGAGACCCAGTACTTC
>TRBV16|NA|NA|TRBJ2-4
CASSQSARGVSDAKNIQYF
TGTGCCAGCAGCCAATCAGCCAGGGGCGTTTCGGACGCCAAAAACATTCAGTACTTC
>TRBV19|NA|NA|TRBJ1-1
CASISRGTLNTEAFF
TGTGCCAGCATAAGTCGGGGGACCCTGAACACTGAAGCTTTCTTT
>TRBV13|few|NA|TRBJ2-5
CASSLVSRGEETQYF
TGTGCCAGCAGCTTAGTTTCCAGGGGTGAAGAGACCCAGTACTTC
>TRBV28|few|NA|TRBJ1-2
CASSLGVGYTF
TGTGCCAGCAGTTTAGGGGTCGGCTACACCTTC
>TRBV28|NA|TRBD1|TRBJ1-2
CASSPDRARDYTF
TGTGCCAGCAGTCCCGACAGGGCCCGAGACTACACCTTC
>TRBV6-5|NA|TRBD1|TRBJ2-1
CASSYNPTGSHEQFF
TGTGCCAGCAGTTATAACCCGACAGGGTCCCATGAGCAGTTCTTC
>TRBV7-2|once|NA|TRBJ2-2
CASSLDTGELFF
TGTGCCAGCAGCCTTGACACCGGGGAGCTGTTTTTT
>TRBV24-1|NA|NA|TRBJ1-4
CATSDPRDPAREKLFF
TGTGCCACCAGTGATCCTCGGGACCCTGCTAGAGAAAAACTGTTTTTT
>TRBV7-2|NA|NA|TRBJ1-4
CASSPLGWGSGEKLFF
TGTGCCAGCAGCCCGCTTGGATGGGGATCCGGTGAAAAACTGTTTTTT
>TRBV28|NA|TRBD2|TRBJ2-3
CASSLGGDTDTQYF
TGTGCCAGCAGTTTGGGGGGGGACACAGATACGCAGTATTTT
>TRBV9|NA|NA|TRBJ2-2
CASSVVLAGELFF
TGTGCCAGCAGCGTAGTATTAGCCGGGGAGCTGTTTTTT
>TRBV14|NA|TRBD2|TRBJ2-5
CASATGLVGTQYF
TGTGCCAGCGCAACCGGACTAGTTGGGACCCAGTACTTC
>TRBV2|NA|NA|TRBJ2-3
CASSEAPRHGGRTDTQYF
TGTGCCAGCAGTGAAGCCCCGCGCCACGGGGGTCGCACAGATACGCAGTATTTT
>TRBV12-3/TRBV12-4|NA|NA|TRBJ1-5
CASSLGGPQHF
TGTGCCAGCAGTTTAGGGGGGCCCCAGCATTTT
>TRBV5-1|NA|TRBD2|TRBJ2-7
CASSLASGGNQNYEQYF
TGCGCCAGCAGCTTGGCTAGCGGAGGCAACCAAAACTACGAGCAGTACTTC
>TRBV7-2|NA|NA|TRBJ2-1
CASSPQTSSYNEQFF
TGTGCCAGCAGCCCTCAGACGAGCTCCTACAATGAGCAGTTCTTC
>TRBV19|NA|NA|TRBJ1-2
CASRDYLYGYTF
TGTGCCAGTAGGGACTATCTCTATGGCTACACCTTC
>TRBV19|NA|NA|TRBJ2-1
CASTKGARANEQFF
TGTGCCAGTACTAAGGGAGCCAGGGCGAATGAGCAGTTCTTC
>TRBV4-3|once|NA|TRBJ2-5
CASSQDVGFETQYF
TGCGCCAGCAGCCAAGATGTCGGTTTTGAGACCCAGTACTTC
>TRBV7-9|NA|NA|TRBJ2-5
CASSSNRFQETQYF
TGTGCCAGCAGCTCCAACAGATTCCAAGAGACCCAGTACTTC
>TRBV6-2/TRBV6-3|NA|TRBD2|TRBJ2-1
CASSSRGGFYNEQFF
TGTGCCAGCAGTTCCCGGGGGGGCTTCTACAATGAGCAGTTCTTC
>TRBV18|NA|NA|TRBJ2-7
CASSPPGGFAYEQYF
TGTGCCAGCTCACCACCGGGAGGATTCGCTTACGAGCAGTACTTC
>TRBV24-1|NA|TRBD2|TRBJ2-2
CATSLRGAGELFF
TGTGCCACCAGCCTACGGGGGGCCGGGGAGCTGTTTTTT
>TRBV5-4|NA|TRBD2|TRBJ2-7
CASSPGLAGVGYEQYF
TGTGCCAGCAGCCCGGGACTAGCGGGAGTGGGCTACGAGCAGTACTTC
>TRBV6-6|NA|TRBD2|TRBJ2-1
CASNLRGGSSYNEQFF
TGTGCCAGCAATCTACGGGGCGGGAGCTCCTACAATGAGCAGTTCTTC
>TRBV10-3|NA|NA|TRBJ1-1
CAISVGGGVNTEAFF
TGTGCCATCAGTGTTGGGGGGGGCGTCAACACTGAAGCTTTCTTT
>TRBV7-9|few|TRBD1|TRBJ1-5
CASSLPGGLNQPQHF
TGTGCCAGCAGCTTACCAGGGGGCCTCAATCAGCCCCAGCATTTT
>TRBV24-1|NA|TRBD2|TRBJ2-5
CATSDPRSGTSGRQTQYF
TGTGCCACCAGTGATCCCCGCTCCGGGACTAGCGGGAGACAGACCCAGTACTTC
>TRBV6-5|NA|NA|TRBJ2-7
CASTQRQFYEQYF
TGTGCCAGCACCCAGCGACAGTTTTACGAGCAGTACTTC
>TRBV6-5|NA|NA|TRBJ2-3
CASSSRGGADTQYF
TGTGCCAGCAGTTCCAGGGGTGGCGCAGATACGCAGTATTTT
>TRBV19|NA|TRBD1|TRBJ1-3
CASRAPGQGSGNTIYF
TGTGCCAGTAGAGCCCCGGGACAGGGATCTGGAAACACCATATATTTT
>TRBV3-1/TRBV3-2|once|NA|TRBJ2-7
CASSQAGSAYEQYF
TGTGCCAGCAGCCAAGCCGGGAGCGCCTACGAGCAGTACTTC
>TRBV19|NA|NA|TRBJ1-4
CASSIGGATNEKLFF
TGTGCCAGTAGTATAGGGGGTGCAACTAATGAAAAACTGTTTTTT
>TRBV9|NA|TRBD2|TRBJ2-1
CASSVGSGRAGEQFF
TGTGCCAGCAGCGTAGGTAGCGGGAGGGCGGGGGAGCAGTTCTTC
>TRBV2|NA|NA|TRBJ2-2
CVKGGDRNTGELFF
TGTGTAAAAGGAGGGGACAGGAACACCGGGGAGCTGTTTTTT
>TRBV27|NA|NA|TRBJ1-5
CASSLGGSNQPQHF
TGTGCCAGCAGTTTGGGGGGAAGCAATCAGCCCCAGCATTTT
>TRBV9|NA|TRBD1|TRBJ1-2
CASRRGPRYGYTF
TGTGCCAGCAGGAGGGGGCCTCGGTATGGCTACACCTTC
>TRBV5-4|NA|TRBD2|TRBJ2-7
CASSLTGGPSYEQYF
TGTGCCAGCAGCTTGACGGGAGGGCCCTCCTACGAGCAGTACTTC
>TRBV9|NA|TRBD1|TRBJ2-1
CASSARTGASGSYNEQFF
TGTGCCAGCAGCGCCCGGACAGGGGCTAGCGGATCGTACAATGAGCAGTTCTTC
>TRBV7-3|NA|NA|TRBJ2-6
CASSLTYRGSGANVLTF
TGTGCCAGCAGCTTAACGTATCGTGGATCTGGGGCCAACGTCCTGACTTTC
>TRBV7-2|NA|NA|TRBJ1-3
CASRTGRSSGNTIYF
TGTGCCAGCAGGACTGGCAGGTCGTCTGGAAACACCATATATTTT